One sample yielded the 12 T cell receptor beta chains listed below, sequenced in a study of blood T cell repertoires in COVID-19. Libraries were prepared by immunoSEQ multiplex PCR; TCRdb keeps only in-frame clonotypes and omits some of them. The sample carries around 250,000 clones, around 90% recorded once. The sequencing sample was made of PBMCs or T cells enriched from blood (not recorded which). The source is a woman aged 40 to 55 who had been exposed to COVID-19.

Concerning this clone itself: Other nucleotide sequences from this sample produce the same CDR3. CDR3 sequence reads: CASSLAGGTEAFF. The CDR3 DNA sequence: TGTGCCAGCAGTTTAGCAGGGGGCACTGAAGCTTTCTTT. This rearrangement joins TRBV27 to TRBJ1-1; 7 nucleotides align to TRBD1. Trimming took 2 bases from V and 4 from J; bases not matched to a gene: 1. Germline CDR1 and CDR2: MNHEY and SMNVEV (reference sequence). The CDR3 length is 13 residues.

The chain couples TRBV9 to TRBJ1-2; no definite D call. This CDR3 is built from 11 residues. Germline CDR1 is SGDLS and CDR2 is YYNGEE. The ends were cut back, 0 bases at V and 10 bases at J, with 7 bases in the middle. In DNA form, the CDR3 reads TGTGCCAGCAGCGTAGGGCAGATCTACACCTTC. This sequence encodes CASSVGQIYTF.

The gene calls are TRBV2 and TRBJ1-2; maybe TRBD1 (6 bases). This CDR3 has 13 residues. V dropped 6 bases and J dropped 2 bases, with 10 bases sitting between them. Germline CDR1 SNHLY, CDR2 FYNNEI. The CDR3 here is CASRATGNYGYTF. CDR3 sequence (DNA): TGTGCCAGCAGGGCGACAGGAAACTATGGCTACACCTTC. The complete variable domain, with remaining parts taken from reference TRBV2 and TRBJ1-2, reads EPEVTQTPSHQVTQMGQEVILRCVPISNHLYFYWYRQILGQKVEFLVSFYNNEISEKSEIFDDQFSVERPDGSNFTLKIRSTKLEDSAMYFCASRATGNYGYTFGSGTRLTVV.

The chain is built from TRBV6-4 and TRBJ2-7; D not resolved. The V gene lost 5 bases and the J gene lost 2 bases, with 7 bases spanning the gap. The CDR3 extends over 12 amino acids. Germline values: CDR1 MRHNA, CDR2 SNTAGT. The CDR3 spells CASSPFAYEQYF. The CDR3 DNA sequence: TGTGCCAGCAGTCCCTTTGCCTACGAGCAGTACTTC.

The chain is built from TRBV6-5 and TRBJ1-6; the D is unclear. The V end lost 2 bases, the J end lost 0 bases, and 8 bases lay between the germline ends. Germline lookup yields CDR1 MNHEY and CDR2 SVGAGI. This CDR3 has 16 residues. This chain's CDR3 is CASSYTASSYNSPLHF. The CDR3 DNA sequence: TGTGCCAGCAGTTACACAGCCAGCTCCTATAATTCACCCCTCCACTTT.

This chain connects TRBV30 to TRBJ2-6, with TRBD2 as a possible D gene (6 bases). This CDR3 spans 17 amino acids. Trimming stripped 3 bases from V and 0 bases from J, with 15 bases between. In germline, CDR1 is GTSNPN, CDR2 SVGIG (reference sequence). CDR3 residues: CAWRGGSSFSGANVLTF. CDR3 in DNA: TGTGCCTGGAGAGGAGGGAGCTCCTTCTCTGGGGCCAACGTCCTGACTTTC.

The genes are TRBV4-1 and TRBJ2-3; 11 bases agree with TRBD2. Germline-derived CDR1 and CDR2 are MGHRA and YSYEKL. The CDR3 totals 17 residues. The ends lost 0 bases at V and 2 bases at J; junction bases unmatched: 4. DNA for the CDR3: TGCGCCAGCAGCCAAGATTCGACTAGCGGGAACACAGATACGCAGTATTTT. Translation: CASSQDSTSGNTDTQYF.

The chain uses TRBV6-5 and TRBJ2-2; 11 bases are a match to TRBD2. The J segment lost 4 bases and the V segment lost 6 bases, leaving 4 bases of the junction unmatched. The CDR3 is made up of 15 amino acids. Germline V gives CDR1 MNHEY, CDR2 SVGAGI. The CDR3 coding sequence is TGTGCCAGCAGGCTAGCGGGAGGTGGCACCGGGGAGCTGTTTTTT. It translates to CASRLAGGGTGELFF.

As DNA, the CDR3 is TGTGCCAGTAGTATAGATGGGCAGGGGGCGGACACTGAAGCTTTCTTT. It yields the protein CASSIDGQGADTEAFF. The V call is TRBV19, the J call TRBJ1-1; 8 nucleotides align to TRBD1. J gave up 3 bases and V 0 bases, and 6 bases lay outside the gene matches. This CDR3 comprises 16 residues. Germline V lookup: CDR1 LNHDA, CDR2 SQIVND (reference sequence).

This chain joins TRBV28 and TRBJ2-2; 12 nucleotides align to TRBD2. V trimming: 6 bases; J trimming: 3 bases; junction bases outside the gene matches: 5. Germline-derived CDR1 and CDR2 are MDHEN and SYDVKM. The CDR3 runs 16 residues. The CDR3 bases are TGTGCCAGCAGCGGACTAGCGGGGTTGTACACCGGGGAGCTGTTTTTT. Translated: CASSGLAGLYTGELFF.

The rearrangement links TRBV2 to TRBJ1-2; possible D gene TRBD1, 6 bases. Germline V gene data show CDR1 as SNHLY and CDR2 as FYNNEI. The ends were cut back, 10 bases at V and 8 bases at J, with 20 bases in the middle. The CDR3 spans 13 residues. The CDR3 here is CATLRREGTGYTF. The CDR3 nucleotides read TGTGCCACCTTACGGAGGGAGGGGACAGGCTACACCTTC. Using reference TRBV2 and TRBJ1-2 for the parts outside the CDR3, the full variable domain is EPEVTQTPSHQVTQMGQEVILRCVPISNHLYFYWYRQILGQKVEFLVSFYNNEISEKSEIFDDQFSVERPDGSNFTLKIRSTKLEDSAMYFCATLRREGTGYTFGSGTRLTVV.

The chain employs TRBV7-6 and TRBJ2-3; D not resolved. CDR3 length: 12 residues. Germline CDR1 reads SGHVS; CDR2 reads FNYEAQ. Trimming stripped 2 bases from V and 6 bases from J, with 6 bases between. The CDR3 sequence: CASSLSRDTQYF. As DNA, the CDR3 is TGTGCCAGCAGCTTATCTCGGGATACGCAGTATTTT.